This T cell receptor (beta chain) was identified in a study of shared clonotypes between healthy human individuals. Study summary: The donor pool was made up of two women and three men aged 18 to 49. Each donor had three CD4 naive, three CD4 memory, two CD8 naive and one CD8 memory plate. Notes on the study in general: There were few donors, and this limited the genetic and exposure-history diversity represented.

Only Caucasian adults living in Nashville, Tennessee served as donors. TCRdb's table, derived via immunoSEQ multiplex PCR, lists solely in-frame clones and lacks some. The table includes around 1.6 million clones, approximately 98% detected once. Remarks on this clone: Its target is unknown.

The TCR was taken from a man aged 25-45 years in good health. Sequencing input: naive CD4+ T cells sorted from blood. Subset noted: CD45RA+ positively selected.

The CDR3 loop is CASSFAPNEQFF. The CDR3 coding sequence is TGTGCCAGCAGCTTCGCCCCCAATGAGCAGTTCTTC. This chain links TRBV11-2 with TRBJ2-1; no clear D gene. This CDR3 is 12 amino acids long. V gave up 3 bases and J gave up 6 bases, with 6 bases separating them. CDR1 and CDR2 (germline): SGHAT, FQNNGV.